This entry concerns a single TCR beta chain. It lacks a known antigen. No qualities accompany the bases; no much larger clone lies one base away. This record comes from a study of T cell responses to AZD1222 COVID-19 vaccine (dated by TCRdb to about 2021). Notes on the research overall: A total of approximately 230 trial participants underwent TCR sequencing, of whom roughly 210 received two doses of AZD1222 and some 25 received two doses of the MenACWY control vaccine. Trial participants were enrolled into age subgroups of 18-55, 56-69 and 70-plus years, which contained about 150, 28 and 57 TCR-sequenced participants, respectively.

The investigation overall reported the following: Participants were mostly white British and included more females than males, and it was suggested by the authors that clonal diversity may have been underestimated. Spike-specific TCR breadth and depth rose significantly after two AZD1222 doses compared with day 0 and with MenACWY recipients. The 56-69-year group was small, and its depth increase did not reach significance, likely because of low power. No day 14 peak-response samples were available, so repertoires were characterized only after the peak T cell response. Only five to seven AZD1222 recipients were SARS-CoV-2 seropositive at baseline, limiting conclusions about previously exposed vaccinees. CD4 TCRs associated with the vaccine covered the entire spike protein, and the dominant responses were in regions 160-218 and 743-854. Reportedly, almost half of the unique spike-specific TCRs recognized epitopes lying outside the regions that are mutated in the B.1.351 and B.1.1.7 variants.

CDR1 is given as MNHEY and CDR2 as SVGAGI, both from the germline V gene. The CDR3 goes from the cysteine to the phenylalanine over 15 residues. Only the CDR3 part of the read is kept: 45 bases, read in frame from the first base. The germline V and J ends show losses of 8 bases and 9 bases respectively, and no gene match explains 10 bases of the junction. The CDR3 regions of human TCRbeta chains were analyzed by immunosequencing. As for the authors' bioinformatics: Repertoire TCRs were checked for matches against a reference library of SARS-CoV-2-specific TCRs that had been generated using the MIRA antigen-specificity platform. Breadth was defined as the fraction of unique TCRs that were SARS-CoV-2-associated. Depth was defined as the fraction of total T cells that were SARS-CoV-2-associated. Each spike-specific TCR was assigned to its reactive spike region and to a CD4 or CD8 class using the MIRA data. Log10-transformed breadth and depth values were compared by one-way ANOVA with Sidak's multiple comparisons tests. Sourced from immuneACCESS, this table was stored by TCRdb with only in-frame sequences that have V and J called. A share of the clones is absent; for the studies checked, an unresolved V gene accounts for under half, and the remainder has no known explanation. The DNA was the basis for D and trimming; V, J and clone size are from that table. The sample table contains 95,000 to 150,000 clones; only one count was recorded for under 95% of them. About 5% of the sample comes from the top ten.

The sample's time point label, decoded: about 28 days (+/-7) after the second vaccine dose. AZD1222 recipients whose second dose came at about 4 weeks and those whose second dose came at about 12 weeks were combined into one group, since spike-specific TCR depth and breadth did not differ between the two schedules. Vaccinee samples were obtained from the UK trials COV001 and COV002, which included a single-blind randomized controlled phase 2/3 trial of AZD1222 (ChAdOx1 nCoV-19) in healthy adults. For TCRbeta chain sequencing, PBMC samples from trial participants were taken at day 0 and at day 28 after the second dose.

The sequence links TRBV6-5 to TRBJ2-1, with TRBD2 identical over 13 junction bases. The source is an adult who received the AZD1222 COVID-19 vaccine. Sample: peripheral blood, taken 28 days after the second AZD1222 dose. The CDR3 region has the sequence CASHRGLAGAGEQFF. Read as DNA, the sequence is TGTGCCAGCCACCGAGGACTAGCGGGAGCGGGTGAGCAGTTCTTC.